These 8 T cell receptor beta chains came from one sample sequenced in a study of blood T cell repertoires in COVID-19. Here immunoSEQ multiplex PCR was the method, and the copy in TCRdb shows in-frame clones only, minus some. The sample records fewer than 70,000 clones, just over 85% being singletons. The sample comprised peripheral blood. The receptors here all came from a woman aged 60-75 years with acute or convalescent COVID-19.

V is TRBV7-2 and J is TRBJ2-1; D unresolved. The germline CDR1 and CDR2 sequences are SGHTA and FQGNSA. The CDR3 is 14 amino acids. The V gene lost 2 bases and the J gene lost 7 bases, with 12 bases spanning the gap. For the CDR3, the DNA is TGTGCCAGCAGCTTAATACAGAGTCGGAATGAGCAGTTCTTC. It specifies CASSLIQSRNEQFF.

This sequence joins TRBV2 and TRBJ1-5, with 7 positions matching TRBD1. The germline gives CDR1 SNHLY, CDR2 FYNNEI. This CDR3 has 13 amino acids. V lost 7 bases, J lost 5 bases, and 5 bases stayed unmatched. This chain's CDR3 is CASTWTGDQPQHF. In DNA, the CDR3 is TGTGCCAGCACCTGGACAGGTGATCAGCCCCAGCATTTT. Full variable domain (missing parts from reference TRBV2 and TRBJ1-5): EPEVTQTPSHQVTQMGQEVILRCVPISNHLYFYWYRQILGQKVEFLVSFYNNEISEKSEIFDDQFSVERPDGSNFTLKIRSTKLEDSAMYFCASTWTGDQPQHFGDGTRLSIL.

This chain uses TRBV3-1 (or the pseudogene TRBV3-2) with TRBJ1-1; D not resolved. This CDR3 contains 12 residues. Trimming shortened V by 6 bases and J by 3 bases, and 8 bases separated the two germline ends. In germline, CDR1 is LGHDT, CDR2 YNNKEL (reference sequence). DNA for the CDR3: TGTGCCAGCAGTCACCGGGACACTGAAGCTTTCTTT. Translation gives CASSHRDTEAFF.

This clone was counted a few times. The chain couples TRBV6-6 to TRBJ1-2; D not resolved. The CDR3 length is 11 residues. Germline V gives CDR1 MNHNY, CDR2 SVGAGI (reference sequence). V lost 11 bases, J lost 7 bases, and 14 bases lay in between. The DNA for the CDR3 is TGTGCCGGCTCCACCGATCTTGGCTACACCTTC. Its protein is CAGSTDLGYTF.

This clone was seen a few times. The genes are TRBV7-3 and TRBJ2-1; D is possibly TRBD2 (5 bases). The CDR3 is made up of 13 amino acids. Germline V lookup: CDR1 SGHTA, CDR2 FQGTGA. V shed 2 bases and J shed 13 bases, with 15 bases lying between them. CDR3 region: CASSLGAASSQFF. CDR3 nucleotide sequence: TGTGCCAGCAGCTTAGGCGCGGCTAGCAGCCAGTTCTTC.

The rearrangement links TRBV6-6 to TRBJ2-5, with D tentatively TRBD2 (5 bases). This CDR3 is 15 amino acids long. Trimming pared 2 bases from V and 0 bases from J, leaving 10 bases between. CDR1 is MNHNY and CDR2 is SVGAGI in the germline V gene (reference sequence). The CDR3 DNA reads as TGTGCCAGCAGTTACGGCGGGTCGAACCAAGAGACCCAGTACTTC. Translated, it gives CASSYGGSNQETQYF.

V and J are TRBV3-1 (or the pseudogene TRBV3-2) and TRBJ1-2; tentatively, D is TRBD1 (5 bases). This CDR3 spans 14 amino acids. CDR1 and CDR2 from the germline V gene are LGHDT and YNNKEL (reference sequence). The V gene lost 1 base and the J gene lost 4 bases, with 10 bases spanning the gap. The CDR3 reads CASSQAQVGYGYTF. The DNA for the CDR3 is TGTGCCAGCAGCCAAGCACAGGTCGGCTATGGCTACACCTTC.

This sequence joins TRBV25-1 and TRBJ1-4; D gene uncertain. CDR3 length equals 14 residues. Germline CDR1 and CDR2: MGHDK and SYGVNS. Trimming left V 3 bases short and J 11 bases short, with 16 bases between. The CDR3: CASSDISGNGKLFF. The CDR3 region has the DNA TGTGCCAGCAGTGACATCTCCGGGAACGGGAAACTGTTTTTT.